The 5 T cell receptor beta chains below come from one sample, sequenced in a study of lymphopenia after photon versus proton radiotherapy. Libraries were prepared by immunoSEQ multiplex PCR; TCRdb keeps only in-frame clonotypes and omits some of them. The data contain some 30,000 clones, approximately 88% of them singletons. The sample was peripheral blood, taken from a patient treated with proton-based radiotherapy. All receptors derive from a woman aged 55 to 70 with cholangiocarcinoma. Some clones in this sample may be carry-over from other donors' samples.

This clone was counted only a few times. The J gene is TRBJ2-7, the V gene TRBV10-3; 10 bases agree with TRBD1. Germline V gene data show CDR1 as ENHRY and CDR2 as SYGVKD. With 0 bases clipped from V and 5 bases from J, the junction kept 16 bases outside the gene matches. There are 19 residues in the CDR3. The CDR3 DNA sequence: TGTGCCATCAGTGAGTCGACGGTGTGGTTGACAGGGGGCGAAAACGAGCAGTACTTC. Amino acid sequence: CAISESTVWLTGGENEQYF.

The rearrangement uses TRBV2 and TRBJ2-2, with 10 bases aligning to TRBD2. Per the germline V gene, CDR1 is SNHLY and CDR2 is FYNNEI. The CDR3 sequence is 15 residues long. V gave up 7 bases and J gave up 4 bases; unmatched junction bases: 6. The CDR3 DNA sequence: TGTGCCAGCAAAGCGGGGGGGCGAGGCACCGGGGAGCTGTTTTTT. This translates into CASKAGGRGTGELFF. The full variable domain, rest sourced from reference TRBV2 and TRBJ2-2, is EPEVTQTPSHQVTQMGQEVILRCVPISNHLYFYWYRQILGQKVEFLVSFYNNEISEKSEIFDDQFSVERPDGSNFTLKIRSTKLEDSAMYFCASKAGGRGTGELFFGEGSRLTVL.

The gene calls are TRBV7-9 and TRBJ1-2, with a possible D match to TRBD1 (5 bases). This CDR3 spans 12 amino acids. CDR1 and CDR2 (germline): SEHNR, FQNEAQ (reference sequence). V was clipped by 7 bases and J by 6 bases, with 12 bases between them. The CDR3 region has the DNA TGTGCCAGCACTAAGGGGCTTGATGGCTACACCTTC. It specifies CASTKGLDGYTF.

The chain uses TRBV7-9 and TRBJ1-1; 7 bases align to TRBD1. Germline V gives CDR1 SEHNR, CDR2 FQNEAQ (reference sequence). After removal of 4 bases from V and 3 bases from J, the junction contained 2 bases not matched to a gene. CDR3 length: 13 residues. The CDR3 sequence is CASSSRGHTEAFF. Here the CDR3 DNA reads TGTGCCAGCAGCTCGAGGGGGCACACTGAAGCTTTCTTT. The full variable domain, in which reference TRBV7-9 and TRBJ1-1 provide the parts outside the CDR3, is DTGVSQNPRHKITKRGQNVTFRCDPISEHNRLYWYRQTLGQGPEFLTYFQNEAQLEKSRLLSDRFSAERPKGSFSTLEIQRTEQGDSAMYLCASSSRGHTEAFFGQGTRLTVV.

The chain uses TRBV2 and TRBJ2-5; D is ambiguous. The V gene's germline CDR1 is SNHLY and CDR2 FYNNEI. Trimming left V 2 bases short and J 5 bases short, with 15 bases between. The CDR3 totals 15 residues. The CDR3 loop is CASSERSPSQETQYF. The CDR3 DNA is TGTGCCAGCAGTGAAAGGTCCCCCTCCCAGGAGACCCAGTACTTC.